A selection of T cell receptor beta chains follows, all from one sample in a study of CD8 T cells in ankylosing spondylitis. TCRdb reprocessed the 5' RACE reads via MiXCR and lists one record per CDR3 protein. The sample has some 300,000 distinct CDR3 sequences; 20% to 25% are singletons. Sequencing was performed on blood, either unsorted or a sorted T cell fraction (not recorded which). Receptors originate from a female donor with ankylosing spondylitis or in good health (not recorded which). Both conserved end residues are part of each CDR3. Each record gives: D gene, V gene, clone size, J gene, CDR3 DNA, CDR3 protein. D genes are given only for firm matches. Clone size is stated in some rows and not others, as once, few, many or a class when expanded.

d_gene: -
v_gene: TRBV28
abundance: few
j_gene: TRBJ2-1
CDR3nt: TGTGCCAGCAGTTTCTTGCTGTCCTACAATGAGCAGTTCTTC
CDR3aa: CASSFLLSYNEQFF

d_gene: TRBD2
v_gene: TRBV12-3/TRBV12-4
abundance: -
j_gene: TRBJ2-7
CDR3nt: TGTGCCAGCAGTCATGGGACTGGGGAGGGCGAGCAGTACTTC
CDR3aa: CASSHGTGEGEQYF

d_gene: TRBD2
v_gene: TRBV2
abundance: -
j_gene: TRBJ2-1
CDR3nt: TGTGCCACTCGCGGGGCGGGAGGCTACAATGAGCAGTTCTTC
CDR3aa: CATRGAGGYNEQFF

d_gene: TRBD2
v_gene: TRBV5-1
abundance: -
j_gene: TRBJ2-1
CDR3nt: TGCGCCAGCAGCTTGAGGACTAGCGGGAGGGCCGGGGATGAGCAGTTCTTC
CDR3aa: CASSLRTSGRAGDEQFF

d_gene: -
v_gene: TRBV29-1
abundance: many
j_gene: TRBJ1-2
CDR3nt: TGCAGCGTCCGGACAGCGCTCTCTTTGGGCTACACCTTC
CDR3aa: CSVRTALSLGYTF

d_gene: -
v_gene: TRBV20-1
abundance: -
j_gene: TRBJ1-2
CDR3nt: TGCAGTGCTATAGCGCCCCCATCGGGGAACGCCTACGGCTACACCTTC
CDR3aa: CSAIAPPSGNAYGYTF

d_gene: -
v_gene: TRBV6-1
abundance: many
j_gene: TRBJ1-1
CDR3nt: TGTGCCAGCAGCCCCATCCAAGGTGGCACTGAAGCTTTCTTT
CDR3aa: CASSPIQGGTEAFF

d_gene: -
v_gene: TRBV20-1
abundance: -
j_gene: TRBJ2-6
CDR3nt: TGCAGTGCCCCCCGAAGGGGCCGGGGGGGGGCCAACGTCCTGACTTTC
CDR3aa: CSAPRRGRGGANVLTF

d_gene: TRBD2
v_gene: TRBV20-1
abundance: -
j_gene: TRBJ2-7
CDR3nt: TGCAGTGCTTCGACTAGCGGGAGACCTCTTAGCTCCTACGAGCAGTACTTC
CDR3aa: CSASTSGRPLSSYEQYF

d_gene: -
v_gene: TRBV28
abundance: few
j_gene: TRBJ1-3
CDR3nt: TGTGCCAGCAGCCCCGGGGGGGGAGGAAACACCATATATTTT
CDR3aa: CASSPGGGGNTIYF

d_gene: -
v_gene: TRBV10-3
abundance: few
j_gene: TRBJ1-1
CDR3nt: TGTGCCATCAGTGAAACCACTGAAGCTTTCTTT
CDR3aa: CAISETTEAFF

d_gene: -
v_gene: TRBV14
abundance: -
j_gene: TRBJ2-1
CDR3nt: TGTGCCAGCAGCCCAGGGGGGAGGGCCGTCTACAATGAGCAGTTCTTC
CDR3aa: CASSPGGRAVYNEQFF

d_gene: TRBD1
v_gene: TRBV6-2/TRBV6-3
abundance: -
j_gene: TRBJ1-5
CDR3nt: TGTGCCAGCAGTTACTCGGGGACAGTCAATCAGCCCCAGCATTTT
CDR3aa: CASSYSGTVNQPQHF

d_gene: -
v_gene: TRBV12-3/TRBV12-4
abundance: many
j_gene: TRBJ2-1
CDR3nt: TGTGCCAGCAGTTTTAAGCGGTCCTCTTCTGAGCAGTTCTTC
CDR3aa: CASSFKRSSSEQFF

d_gene: -
v_gene: TRBV20-1
abundance: few
j_gene: TRBJ1-1
CDR3nt: TGCAGTGCTAGAGATGGTGAGCGTTGGACTGAAGCTTTCTTT
CDR3aa: CSARDGERWTEAFF

d_gene: -
v_gene: TRBV2
abundance: many
j_gene: TRBJ1-4
CDR3nt: TGTGCCAGCAGAGTGGCGCCTCGGACGGAAAAACTGTTTTTT
CDR3aa: CASRVAPRTEKLFF

d_gene: TRBD2
v_gene: TRBV7-2
abundance: many
j_gene: TRBJ2-1
CDR3nt: TGTGCCAGCAGCCAACAAGCGGGAGGGCCGCCCTACAATGAGCAGTTCTTC
CDR3aa: CASSQQAGGPPYNEQFF

d_gene: TRBD1
v_gene: TRBV12-3/TRBV12-4
abundance: many
j_gene: TRBJ1-5
CDR3nt: TGTGCCAGCAGTTTGGTCAGGACAGGGCATCAGCCCCAGCATTTT
CDR3aa: CASSLVRTGHQPQHF

d_gene: TRBD1
v_gene: TRBV11-2
abundance: -
j_gene: TRBJ2-1
CDR3nt: TGTGCCAGCAGCTTTCCCCTTCGGTTGGGACAGGGGAGCTCCTACAATGAGCAGTTCTTC
CDR3aa: CASSFPLRLGQGSSYNEQFF

d_gene: -
v_gene: TRBV2
abundance: few
j_gene: TRBJ2-5
CDR3nt: TGTGCCAGCAGTGAAGCGCGTTCCCCGGACAGCACACAAGAGACCCAGTACTTC
CDR3aa: CASSEARSPDSTQETQYF

d_gene: -
v_gene: TRBV12-3/TRBV12-4
abundance: -
j_gene: TRBJ1-4
CDR3nt: TGTGCCAGCACCTTGTCGGCAGCAGAAAAACTGTTTTTT
CDR3aa: CASTLSAAEKLFF

d_gene: -
v_gene: TRBV24-1
abundance: -
j_gene: TRBJ2-7
CDR3nt: TGTGCCACCAGTGACGAAGGCTCCTACGAGCAGTACTTC
CDR3aa: CATSDEGSYEQYF

d_gene: -
v_gene: TRBV5-8
abundance: -
j_gene: TRBJ1-5
CDR3nt: TGTGCCAGCAGCTTGGGGAGCAGGGGTCGCAATCAGCCCCAGCATTTT
CDR3aa: CASSLGSRGRNQPQHF

d_gene: TRBD1
v_gene: TRBV20-1
abundance: many
j_gene: TRBJ1-1
CDR3nt: TGCAGTGCTAGACGGGCAGGGGGAGGCACTGAAGCTTTCTTT
CDR3aa: CSARRAGGGTEAFF

d_gene: TRBD2
v_gene: TRBV10-3
abundance: -
j_gene: TRBJ2-1
CDR3nt: TGTGCCATCAGGGGACTAGCAGAATACAATGAGCAGTTCTTC
CDR3aa: CAIRGLAEYNEQFF

d_gene: TRBD1
v_gene: TRBV4-3
abundance: few
j_gene: TRBJ1-1
CDR3nt: TGCGCCAGCAGCCTCCTCAGGGGGCGAGGCGCTTTCTTT
CDR3aa: CASSLLRGRGAFF

d_gene: TRBD1
v_gene: TRBV29-1
abundance: many
j_gene: TRBJ2-7
CDR3nt: TGCAGCGCCTATGGACAGGCCAACCAGTACTTC
CDR3aa: CSAYGQANQYF

d_gene: -
v_gene: TRBV20-1
abundance: few
j_gene: TRBJ1-4
CDR3nt: TGCAGTGCTAGAGATATAGGACAGCTTAATGAAAAACTGTTTTTT
CDR3aa: CSARDIGQLNEKLFF

d_gene: -
v_gene: TRBV6-1
abundance: -
j_gene: TRBJ2-7
CDR3nt: TGTGCCAGCCGCCTAGGATTCCCGCTCTACGAGCAGTACTTC
CDR3aa: CASRLGFPLYEQYF

d_gene: -
v_gene: TRBV20-1
abundance: -
j_gene: TRBJ1-2
CDR3nt: TGCAGTGCTAGAACCATCCCCTCTGGCTACACCTTC
CDR3aa: CSARTIPSGYTF

d_gene: TRBD2
v_gene: TRBV4-3
abundance: -
j_gene: TRBJ2-1
CDR3nt: TGCGCCAGCAGCCAAGGGGGGGGAGGCGATGAGCAGTTCTTC
CDR3aa: CASSQGGGGDEQFF

d_gene: -
v_gene: TRBV5-4
abundance: -
j_gene: TRBJ1-4
CDR3nt: TGTGCCAGCAGCACCGGGCGACCCGGGGCTAATGAAAAACTGTTTTTT
CDR3aa: CASSTGRPGANEKLFF

d_gene: -
v_gene: TRBV12-3/TRBV12-4
abundance: few
j_gene: TRBJ1-1
CDR3nt: TGTGCCAGCGGGCGGGGGGTGAACACTGAAGCTTTCTTT
CDR3aa: CASGRGVNTEAFF

d_gene: -
v_gene: TRBV4-3
abundance: once
j_gene: TRBJ2-1
CDR3nt: TGCGCCAGCAGTCCCGATGGTGCGTGGCGGGCCCCCTCTTACAATGAGCAGTTCTTC
CDR3aa: CASSPDGAWRAPSYNEQFF

d_gene: -
v_gene: TRBV6-1
abundance: few
j_gene: TRBJ1-3
CDR3nt: TGTGCCAGCAGGGAGGCAGGGAAGGGAAACACCATATATTTT
CDR3aa: CASREAGKGNTIYF

d_gene: -
v_gene: TRBV20-1
abundance: many
j_gene: TRBJ1-6
CDR3nt: TGCAGTGCTCTAGGTGCCAGCTCCTATAATTCACCCCTCCACTTT
CDR3aa: CSALGASSYNSPLHF

d_gene: TRBD2
v_gene: TRBV5-1
abundance: few
j_gene: TRBJ2-5
CDR3nt: TGCGCCAGCAGCCCTAGCGGAAGACAAGAGACCCAGTACTTC
CDR3aa: CASSPSGRQETQYF

d_gene: -
v_gene: TRBV4-1
abundance: -
j_gene: TRBJ2-7
CDR3nt: TGCGCCAGCAGCCAGGGGGGGCCCTACGAGCAGTACTTC
CDR3aa: CASSQGGPYEQYF

d_gene: -
v_gene: TRBV29-1
abundance: once
j_gene: TRBJ2-7
CDR3nt: TGCAGCGTTGGGACGGCAGGACCCTACGAGCAGTACTTC
CDR3aa: CSVGTAGPYEQYF

d_gene: TRBD2
v_gene: TRBV10-2
abundance: many
j_gene: TRBJ2-7
CDR3nt: TGCGCCAGCAGTGGTGCGGGAGGGTATGGGGAGCAGTACTTC
CDR3aa: CASSGAGGYGEQYF

d_gene: TRBD2
v_gene: TRBV12-3/TRBV12-4
abundance: few
j_gene: TRBJ2-1
CDR3nt: TGTGCCAGCAGTCGTAGAACTAGCGGGAGGGTGGGGCAGTTCTTC
CDR3aa: CASSRRTSGRVGQFF

d_gene: -
v_gene: TRBV5-1
abundance: few
j_gene: TRBJ2-3
CDR3nt: TGCGCCAGCAGCTTGATGGGGGCGGCAGATACGCAGTATTTT
CDR3aa: CASSLMGAADTQYF

d_gene: -
v_gene: TRBV12-3/TRBV12-4
abundance: many
j_gene: TRBJ2-3
CDR3nt: TGTGCCAGCAGTTTTTGGCGGGTTGCCACAGATACGCAGTATTTT
CDR3aa: CASSFWRVATDTQYF

d_gene: -
v_gene: TRBV6-5
abundance: -
j_gene: TRBJ1-4
CDR3nt: TGTGCCAGCAGTTACTCACCCAAGTCTGGGGGACTTAATGAAAAACTGTTTTTT
CDR3aa: CASSYSPKSGGLNEKLFF

d_gene: -
v_gene: TRBV29-1
abundance: few
j_gene: TRBJ2-5
CDR3nt: TGCAGCGTTGAAGAGACAGACCAAGAGACCCAGTACTTC
CDR3aa: CSVEETDQETQYF

d_gene: -
v_gene: TRBV20-1
abundance: -
j_gene: TRBJ2-5
CDR3nt: TGCAGTGCTAGAAGCAGGGGCGAAAGAGAGACCCAGTACTTC
CDR3aa: CSARSRGERETQYF

d_gene: -
v_gene: TRBV9
abundance: -
j_gene: TRBJ2-4
CDR3nt: TGTGCCAGCAGCGTAGACCAGGTAGCCAAAAACATTCAGTACTTC
CDR3aa: CASSVDQVAKNIQYF

d_gene: -
v_gene: TRBV4-3
abundance: few
j_gene: TRBJ2-3
CDR3nt: TGCGCCAGCAGCCAAGAACGGCGGACCCCCCAGTATTTT
CDR3aa: CASSQERRTPQYF

d_gene: TRBD2
v_gene: TRBV11-2
abundance: few
j_gene: TRBJ2-1
CDR3nt: TGTGCCAGCAGCTCGACTAGCGGTCCCTGGAATGAGCAGTTCTTC
CDR3aa: CASSSTSGPWNEQFF